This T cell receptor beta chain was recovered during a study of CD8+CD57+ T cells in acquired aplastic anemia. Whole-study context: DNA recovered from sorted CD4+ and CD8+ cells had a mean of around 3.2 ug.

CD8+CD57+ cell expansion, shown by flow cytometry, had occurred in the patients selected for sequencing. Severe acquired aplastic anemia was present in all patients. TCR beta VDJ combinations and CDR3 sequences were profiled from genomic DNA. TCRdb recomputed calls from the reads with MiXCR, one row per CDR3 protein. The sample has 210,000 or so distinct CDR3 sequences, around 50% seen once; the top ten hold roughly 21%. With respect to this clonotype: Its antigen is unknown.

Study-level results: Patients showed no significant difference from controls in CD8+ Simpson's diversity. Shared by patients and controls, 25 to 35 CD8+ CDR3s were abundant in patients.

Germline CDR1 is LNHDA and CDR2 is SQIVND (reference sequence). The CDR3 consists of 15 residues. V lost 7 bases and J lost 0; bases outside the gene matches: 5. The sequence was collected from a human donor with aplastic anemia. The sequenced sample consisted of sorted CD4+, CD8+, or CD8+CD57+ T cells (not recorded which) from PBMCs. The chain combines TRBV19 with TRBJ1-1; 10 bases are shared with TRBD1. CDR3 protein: CASKGTGAMNTEAFF. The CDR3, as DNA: TGTGCCAGTAAGGGGACAGGGGCCATGAACACTGAAGCTTTCTTT.